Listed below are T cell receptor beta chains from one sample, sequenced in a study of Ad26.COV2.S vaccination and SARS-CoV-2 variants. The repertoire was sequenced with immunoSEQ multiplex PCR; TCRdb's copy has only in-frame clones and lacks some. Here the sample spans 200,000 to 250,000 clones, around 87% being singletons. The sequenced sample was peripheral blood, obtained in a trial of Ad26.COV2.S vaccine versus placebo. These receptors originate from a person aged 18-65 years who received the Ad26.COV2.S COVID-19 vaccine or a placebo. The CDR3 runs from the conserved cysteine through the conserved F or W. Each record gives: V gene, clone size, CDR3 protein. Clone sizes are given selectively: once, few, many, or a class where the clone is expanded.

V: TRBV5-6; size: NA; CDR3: CASTPDRGYGYTF
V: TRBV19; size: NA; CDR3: CASSRGWDQPQHF
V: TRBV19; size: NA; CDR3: CASSIFVSNQPQHF
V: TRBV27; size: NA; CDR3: CASSLFVSSNQPQHF
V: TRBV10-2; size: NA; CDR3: CASTVSGGTSQHF
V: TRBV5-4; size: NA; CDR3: CASSHGPGLAGLSSYEQYF
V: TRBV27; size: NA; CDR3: CASRSGLRYEQYF
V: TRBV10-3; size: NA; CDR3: CAIAGTGETSEQYF
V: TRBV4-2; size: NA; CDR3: CASSQEGGNTIYF
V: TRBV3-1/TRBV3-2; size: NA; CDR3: CASSPYRGTSNQPQHF
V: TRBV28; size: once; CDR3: CASSRPVRAEQYF
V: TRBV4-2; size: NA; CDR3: CASSQEDQVGRETQYF
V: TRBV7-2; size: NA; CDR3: CASSQVSGGSYEQYF
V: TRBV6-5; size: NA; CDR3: CASSYSGWTYEQYF
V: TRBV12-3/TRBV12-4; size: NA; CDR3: CASSHRAGQEAFF
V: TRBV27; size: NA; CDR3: CASSPIARGRGGTDTQYF
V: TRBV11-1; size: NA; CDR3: CASSKGEHGDTEAFF
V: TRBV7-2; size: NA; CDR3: CASSLAGGGYEQYF